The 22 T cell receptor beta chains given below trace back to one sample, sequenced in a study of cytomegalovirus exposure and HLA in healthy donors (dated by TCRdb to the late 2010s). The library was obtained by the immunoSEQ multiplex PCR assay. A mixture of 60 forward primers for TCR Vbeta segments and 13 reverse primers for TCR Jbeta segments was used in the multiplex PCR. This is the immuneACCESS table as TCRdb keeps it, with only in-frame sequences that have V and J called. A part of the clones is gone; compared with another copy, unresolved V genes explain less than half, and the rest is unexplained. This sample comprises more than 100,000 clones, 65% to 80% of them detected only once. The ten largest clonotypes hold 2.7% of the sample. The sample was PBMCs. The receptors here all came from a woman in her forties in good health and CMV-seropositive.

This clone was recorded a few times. The CDR3 nucleotides are TGTGCCAGCAGCCAAGATCAGGGGGGACATCAGCCCCAGCATTTT. This sequence encodes CASSQDQGGHQPQHF. The genes are TRBV4-2 and TRBJ1-5; 7 nucleotides match TRBD1. The CDR3 spans 15 residues. The germline V gene has CDR1 LGHNA and CDR2 YNFKEQ. Trimming took 0 bases from V and 5 from J; bases not matched to a gene: 4.

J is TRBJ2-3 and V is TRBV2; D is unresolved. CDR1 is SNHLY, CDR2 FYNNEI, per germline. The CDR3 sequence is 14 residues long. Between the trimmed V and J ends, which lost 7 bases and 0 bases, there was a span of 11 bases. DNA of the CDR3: TGTGCCAGCACCATTGGGCCTAGCACAGATACGCAGTATTTT. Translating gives CASTIGPSTDTQYF.

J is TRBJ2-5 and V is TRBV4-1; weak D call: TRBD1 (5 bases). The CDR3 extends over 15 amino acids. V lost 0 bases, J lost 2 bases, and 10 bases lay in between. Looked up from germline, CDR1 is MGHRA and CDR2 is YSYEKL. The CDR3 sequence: CASSQDSGQQETQYF. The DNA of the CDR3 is TGCGCCAGCAGCCAAGACTCTGGACAACAAGAGACCCAGTACTTC.

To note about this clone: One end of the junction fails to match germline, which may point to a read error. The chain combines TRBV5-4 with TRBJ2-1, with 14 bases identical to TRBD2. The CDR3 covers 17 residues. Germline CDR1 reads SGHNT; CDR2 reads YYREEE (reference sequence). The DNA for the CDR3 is TGTGCCAGCAGCTTGGCGGAGGGACTAGCGGGAGCAAATGTGCAGTTCTTC. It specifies CASSLAEGLAGANVQFF.

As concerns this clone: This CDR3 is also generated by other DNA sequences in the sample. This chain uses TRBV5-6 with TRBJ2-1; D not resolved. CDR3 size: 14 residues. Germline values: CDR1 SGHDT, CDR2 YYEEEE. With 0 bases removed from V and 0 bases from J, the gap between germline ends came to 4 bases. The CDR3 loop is CASSLVSSYNEQFF. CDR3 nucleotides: TGTGCCAGCAGCTTGGTGAGCTCCTACAATGAGCAGTTCTTC.

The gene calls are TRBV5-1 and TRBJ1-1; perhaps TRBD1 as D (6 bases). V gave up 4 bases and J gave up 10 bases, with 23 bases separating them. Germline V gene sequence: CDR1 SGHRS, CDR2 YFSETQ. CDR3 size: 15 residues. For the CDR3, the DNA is TGCGCCAGCAGCAACGAGACGGATCAAAGGGGGGGAGCTTTCTTT. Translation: CASSNETDQRGGAFF.

The CDR3 nucleotides are TGTGCCAGCAGCTTCTCCCTGGAGGCCCAGTACTTC. Protein: CASSFSLEAQYF. This rearrangement joins TRBV13 to TRBJ2-5, with a possible D match to TRBD2 (5 bases). The CDR3 runs to 12 residues. The germline V gene encodes CDR1 PRHDT and CDR2 FYEKMQ (reference sequence). Trimming cost V 3 bases and J 9 bases, with 11 bases left between them.

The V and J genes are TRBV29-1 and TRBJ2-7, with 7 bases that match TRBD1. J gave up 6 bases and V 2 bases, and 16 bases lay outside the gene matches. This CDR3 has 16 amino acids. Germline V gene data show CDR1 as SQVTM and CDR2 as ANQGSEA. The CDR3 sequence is CSVESFPRDRPSEQYF. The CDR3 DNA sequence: TGCAGCGTTGAATCCTTCCCCCGGGACAGACCGTCCGAGCAGTACTTC.

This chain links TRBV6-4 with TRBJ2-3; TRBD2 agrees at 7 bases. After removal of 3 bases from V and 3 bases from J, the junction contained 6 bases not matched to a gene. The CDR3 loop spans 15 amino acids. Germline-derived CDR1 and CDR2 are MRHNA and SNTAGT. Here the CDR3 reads CASSEGQRGTDTQYF. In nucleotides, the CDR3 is TGTGCCAGCAGTGAAGGTCAGCGGGGAACAGATACGCAGTATTTT.

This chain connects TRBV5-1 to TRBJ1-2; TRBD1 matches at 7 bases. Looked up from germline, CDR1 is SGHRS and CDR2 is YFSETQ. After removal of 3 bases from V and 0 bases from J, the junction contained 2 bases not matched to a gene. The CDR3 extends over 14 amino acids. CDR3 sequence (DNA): TGCGCCAGCAGCTCGACAGGGTCTAACTATGGCTACACCTTC. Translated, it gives CASSSTGSNYGYTF. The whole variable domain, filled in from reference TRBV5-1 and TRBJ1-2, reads KAGVTQTPRYLIKTRGQQVTLSCSPISGHRSVSWYQQTPGQGLQFLFEYFSETQRNKGNFPGRFSGRQFSNSRSEMNVSTLELGDSALYLCASSSTGSNYGYTFGSGTRLTVV.

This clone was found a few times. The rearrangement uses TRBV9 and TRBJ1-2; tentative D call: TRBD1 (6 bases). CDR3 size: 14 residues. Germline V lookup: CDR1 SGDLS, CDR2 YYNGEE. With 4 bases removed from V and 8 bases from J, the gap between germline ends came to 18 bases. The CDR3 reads CASSPQPGGHGYTF. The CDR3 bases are TGTGCCAGCAGCCCTCAACCCGGGGGGCACGGCTACACCTTC.

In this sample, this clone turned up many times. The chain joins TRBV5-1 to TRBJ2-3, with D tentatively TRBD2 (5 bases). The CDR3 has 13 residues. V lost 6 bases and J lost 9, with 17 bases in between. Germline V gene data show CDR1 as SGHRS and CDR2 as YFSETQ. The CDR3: CASNLMDGETQYF. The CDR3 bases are TGCGCCAGCAACCTTATGGACGGGGAGACGCAGTATTTT. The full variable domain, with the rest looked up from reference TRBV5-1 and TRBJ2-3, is KAGVTQTPRYLIKTRGQQVTLSCSPISGHRSVSWYQQTPGQGLQFLFEYFSETQRNKGNFPGRFSGRQFSNSRSEMNVSTLELGDSALYLCASNLMDGETQYFGPGTRLTVL.

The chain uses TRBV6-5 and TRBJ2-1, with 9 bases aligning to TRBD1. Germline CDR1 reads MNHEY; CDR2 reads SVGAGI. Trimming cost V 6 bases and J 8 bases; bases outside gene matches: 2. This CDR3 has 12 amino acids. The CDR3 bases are TGTGCCAGCAGCCGGACAGGGGATGAGCAGTTCTTC. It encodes CASSRTGDEQFF.

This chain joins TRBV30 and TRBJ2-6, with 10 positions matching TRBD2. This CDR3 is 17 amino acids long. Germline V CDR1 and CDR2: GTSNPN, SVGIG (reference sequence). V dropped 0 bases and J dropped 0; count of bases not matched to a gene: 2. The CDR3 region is CAWSVPSGGSGANVLTF. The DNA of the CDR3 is TGTGCCTGGAGTGTACCTAGCGGGGGCTCTGGGGCCAACGTCCTGACTTTC.

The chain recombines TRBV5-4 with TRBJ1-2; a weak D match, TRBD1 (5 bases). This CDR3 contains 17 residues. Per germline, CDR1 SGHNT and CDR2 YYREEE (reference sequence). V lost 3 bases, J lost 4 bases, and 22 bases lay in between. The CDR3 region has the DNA TGTGCCAGCAGCTCCGCAAAGGAGGGTGGGGCAGGCTATGGCTACACCTTC. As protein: CASSSAKEGGAGYGYTF.

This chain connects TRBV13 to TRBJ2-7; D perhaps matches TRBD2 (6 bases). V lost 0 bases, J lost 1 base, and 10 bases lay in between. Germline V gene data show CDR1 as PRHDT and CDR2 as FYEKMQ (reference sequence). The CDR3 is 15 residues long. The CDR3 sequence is CASSLGEGRSYEQYF. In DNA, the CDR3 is TGTGCCAGCAGCTTAGGGGAGGGCCGATCCTACGAGCAGTACTTC.

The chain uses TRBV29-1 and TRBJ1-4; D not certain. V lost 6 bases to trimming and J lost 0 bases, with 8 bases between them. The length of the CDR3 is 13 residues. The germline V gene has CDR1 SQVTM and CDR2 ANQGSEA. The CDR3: CSVNIATNEKLFF. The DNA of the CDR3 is TGCAGCGTCAACATTGCAACTAATGAAAAACTGTTTTTT.

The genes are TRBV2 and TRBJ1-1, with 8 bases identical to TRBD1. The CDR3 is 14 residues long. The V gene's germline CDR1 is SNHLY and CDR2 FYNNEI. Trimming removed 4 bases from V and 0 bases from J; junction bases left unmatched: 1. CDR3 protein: CASSGDRLNTEAFF. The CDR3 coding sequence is TGTGCCAGCAGTGGGGACAGGTTGAACACTGAAGCTTTCTTT.

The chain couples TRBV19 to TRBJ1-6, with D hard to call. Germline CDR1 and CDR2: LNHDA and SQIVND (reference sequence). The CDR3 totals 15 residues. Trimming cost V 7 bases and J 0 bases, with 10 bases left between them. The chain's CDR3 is CASNGWSSYNSPLHF. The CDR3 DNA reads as TGTGCCAGTAATGGGTGGAGCTCCTATAATTCACCCCTCCACTTT.

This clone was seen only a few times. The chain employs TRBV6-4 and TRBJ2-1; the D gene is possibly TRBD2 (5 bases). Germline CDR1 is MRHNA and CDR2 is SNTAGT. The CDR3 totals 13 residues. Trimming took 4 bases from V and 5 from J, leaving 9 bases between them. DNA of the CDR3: TGTGCCAGCAGTGTCAGTAGCGACAATGAGCAGTTCTTC. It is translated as CASSVSSDNEQFF.

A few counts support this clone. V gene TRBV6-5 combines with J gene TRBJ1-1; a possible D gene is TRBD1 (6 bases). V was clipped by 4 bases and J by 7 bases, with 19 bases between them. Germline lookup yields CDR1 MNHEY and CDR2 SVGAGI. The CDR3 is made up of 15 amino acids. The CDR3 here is CASSSLDWGGHEAFF. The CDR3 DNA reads TGTGCCAGCAGTTCACTGGATTGGGGGGGCCATGAAGCTTTCTTT.

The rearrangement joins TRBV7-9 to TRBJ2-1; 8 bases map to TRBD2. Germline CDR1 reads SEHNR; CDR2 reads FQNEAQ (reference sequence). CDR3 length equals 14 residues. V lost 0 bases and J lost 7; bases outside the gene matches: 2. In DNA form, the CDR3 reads TGTGCCAGCAGCTTAGCCGGGAGGGGGAATGAGCAGTTCTTC. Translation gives CASSLAGRGNEQFF.